This TCR beta chain was recorded in a study of cytomegalovirus exposure and HLA in healthy donors. Study-level information: Earlier, about 180 million T cells were analyzed, and over 95 million unique TCR beta sequences were found among them. Study findings and constraints: CMV serostatus stood as the only immune exposure information on hand. It was in a later analysis that TCR association rates were seen to vary by HLA locus, highest for DRB1 and lowest for HLA-C.

Unrecorded immune exposures were likely, despite nominal health at sampling. Worth noting for this clone: Its specificity is unknown.

The PCR had 60 Vbeta and 13 Jbeta primers. Generated by immunoSEQ multiplex PCR, the TCRdb table keeps only in-frame clones and is missing some. The sample includes 150,000 to 200,000 clones, 60% to 85% of them seen just once. The germline CDR1 and CDR2 sequences are SGHTA and FQGNSA. The CDR3 extends over 19 amino acids. J gave up 0 bases and V 2 bases, and 15 bases lay outside the gene matches. The receptor was isolated from a female donor in good health and CMV-seronegative. Source material: PBMCs. V and J are TRBV7-2 and TRBJ2-7; 8 bases line up with TRBD2. The CDR3: CASSLRGSGLAGSSYEQYF. The CDR3 region has the DNA TGTGCCAGCAGCTTACGCGGGTCGGGTTTAGCGGGGAGCTCCTACGAGCAGTACTTC. The variable domain in full, with the rest retrieved from reference TRBV7-2 and TRBJ2-7, is GAGVSQSPSNKVTEKGKDVELRCDPISGHTALYWYRQSLGQGLEFLIYFQGNSAPDKSGLPSDRFSAERTGGSVSTLTIQRTQQEDSAVYLCASSLRGSGLAGSSYEQYFGPGTRLTVT.